The 3 T cell receptor beta chains listed next were all sequenced from one sample in a study of CD8 T cells in Susac syndrome. About 0.45 to 1 ug RNA was reverse transcribed with random hexamers. TCRdb called the immunoSEQ multiplex PCR reads again in MiXCR, with one record for every CDR3 protein. The data contain under 200,000 distinct CDR3 sequences, 90% to 95% of them singletons. The source material was CD4+ T cells from PBMCs. The receptors stem from a human donor in good health.

The chain links TRBV29-1 to TRBJ1-1, with a tentative D call TRBD1 (5 bases). The CDR3 spans 14 residues. V lost 0 bases and J 0 bases, leaving 8 bases between the germline ends. From germline, CDR1 is SQVTM and CDR2 ANQGSEA. This CDR3 reads CSVEETGLNTEAFF. CDR3 nucleotide sequence: TGCAGCGTTGAAGAAACAGGCCTGAACACTGAAGCTTTCTTT.

The chain recombines TRBV29-1 with TRBJ2-7; D is possibly TRBD1 (5 bases). Trimming stripped 6 bases from V and 2 bases from J, with 14 bases between. Looked up from germline, CDR1 is SQVTM and CDR2 is ANQGSEA. The CDR3 contains 13 residues. In DNA, the CDR3 is TGCAGCGTAAACAAGGGGCTCCCCTACGAGCAGTACTTC. Translated: CSVNKGLPYEQYF.

The rearrangement links TRBV12-3 or TRBV12-4 to TRBJ2-5, with TRBD1 identical over 8 bases. The V segment lost 3 bases and the J segment 7 bases; nucleotides outside the gene matches: 1. This CDR3 is built from 12 residues. The CDR3 DNA follows: TGTGCCAGCAGTTTTGGGACAGGGACCCAGTACTTC. Encoded protein: CASSFGTGTQYF.